This entry lists 23 T cell receptor beta chains sequenced from one sample in a study of blood T cell repertoires in COVID-19. Clones were sequenced by immunoSEQ multiplex PCR, and TCRdb holds only the in-frame ones, with some missing. The sample contains roughly 150,000 clones, 80% of which appear only once. Specimen: PBMCs or T cells enriched from blood (not recorded which). The receptors derive from a middle-aged man who had recovered from COVID-19.

The V and J genes are TRBV7-3 and TRBJ2-1; D is perhaps TRBD2 (6 bases). Germline-derived CDR1 and CDR2 are SGHTA and FQGTGA. V lost 5 bases to trimming and J lost 2 bases, with 13 bases between them. This CDR3 comprises 15 residues. The CDR3: CASSLRGDPYNEQFF. CDR3 nucleotide sequence: TGTGCCAGCAGCCTGCGGGGCGACCCCTACAATGAGCAGTTCTTC.

The rearrangement links TRBV19 to TRBJ1-4, with TRBD1 matching over 8 bases. This CDR3 comprises 15 residues. The V gene end was trimmed by 7 bases and the J gene end by 5 bases; junction bases not matched to a gene: 9. Looked up from germline, CDR1 is LNHDA and CDR2 is SQIVND (reference sequence). CDR3 coding DNA: TGTGCCAGTATTCCGAGGACAGGGAAGAATGAAAAACTGTTTTTT. Protein sequence: CASIPRTGKNEKLFF.

The chain uses TRBV18 and TRBJ2-7; TRBD2 matches at 7 bases. V shed 2 bases, J shed 0 bases, and the junction held 4 bases outside the gene matches. The CDR3 totals 15 residues. Germline loops: CDR1 KGHSH, CDR2 LQKENI. The CDR3 DNA follows: TGTGCCAGCTCACCAGGGGGGGTTAGCTCCTACGAGCAGTACTTC. Protein sequence: CASSPGGVSSYEQYF.

This clone showed up just a few times. The chain has TRBV9 and TRBJ1-6; 7 bases are shared with TRBD1. With V trimmed by 3 bases and J by 7 bases, 7 bases remained unmatched. The CDR3 runs to 15 residues. Germline values: CDR1 SGDLS, CDR2 YYNGEE. DNA of the CDR3: TGTGCCAGCAGCGCCGGACAGGTCAGCAATTCACCCCTCCACTTT. It is translated as CASSAGQVSNSPLHF.

The J gene is TRBJ2-1, the V gene TRBV5-4; the D gene is possibly TRBD1 (5 bases). The CDR3 contains 15 residues. Trimming took off 2 bases at V and 5 bases at J, with 14 bases between the two ends. Germline CDR1 SGHNT, CDR2 YYREEE (reference sequence). CDR3 DNA sequence: TGTGCCAGCAGCTTCCCCCGACAGAACAACAATGAGCAGTTCTTC. This sequence encodes CASSFPRQNNNEQFF.

The rearrangement links TRBV24-1 to TRBJ2-3; 7 nucleotides agree with TRBD2. CDR3 length: 18 amino acids. Germline V gene lookup returns CDR1 KGHDR and CDR2 SFDVKD. J was trimmed by 0 bases and V by 0 bases; bases with no gene match: 8. The CDR3 DNA reads as TGTGCCACCAGTGATTTGCGGGCTAGCGGAGATAGCACAGATACGCAGTATTTT. Its protein is CATSDLRASGDSTDTQYF.

This clone was counted a single time. The chain is built from TRBV18 and TRBJ2-2; D remains ambiguous. Germline CDR1 reads KGHSH; CDR2 reads LQKENI. Trimming left V 1 base short and J 4 bases short, with 7 bases between. The CDR3 has 14 amino acids. CDR3 sequence reads: CASSPRSATGELFF. The CDR3 DNA sequence: TGTGCCAGCTCACCACGGAGTGCCACCGGGGAGCTGTTTTTT. Full variable domain (outside the CDR3, taken from reference TRBV18 and TRBJ2-2): NAGVMQNPRHLVRRRGQEARLRCSPMKGHSHVYWYRQLPEEGLKFMVYLQKENIIDESGMPKERFSAEFPKEGPSILRIQQVVRGDSAAYFCASSPRSATGELFFGEGSRLTVL.

The rearrangement joins TRBV10-3 to TRBJ1-6; weak D call: TRBD1 (5 bases). The CDR3 is made up of 12 amino acids. Per the germline V gene, CDR1 is ENHRY and CDR2 is SYGVKD. V dropped 2 bases and J dropped 10 bases, with 6 bases sitting between them. The CDR3 DNA is TGTGCCATCAGTGAGCCAGGGTCACCCCTCCACTTT. The encoded protein is CAISEPGSPLHF.

As to this clone: This sample also contains other DNA sequences that code for the same CDR3. The chain links TRBV12-3 or TRBV12-4 to TRBJ1-1; TRBD1 matches 12 bases. This CDR3 spans 12 amino acids. V dropped 8 bases and J dropped 8; count of bases not matched to a gene: 3. Here the CDR3 DNA reads TGTGCCAGCTCGGGACAGGGGGCAGAAGCTTTCTTT. This sequence encodes CASSGQGAEAFF.

The chain couples TRBV7-8 to TRBJ1-1; TRBD1 matches 7 bases. This CDR3 is built from 13 residues. Trimming at V came to 4 bases and at J to 7 bases, leaving 6 bases not matched to a gene. CDR1 SGHVS and CDR2 FQNEAQ come from the germline V gene. The CDR3 sequence: CASSSTTGSEAFF. The DNA for the CDR3 is TGTGCCAGCAGCTCCACGACAGGGAGTGAAGCTTTCTTT.

The chain employs TRBV5-4 and TRBJ2-2; D may be TRBD2 (5 bases). V gave up 2 bases and J gave up 4 bases, with 9 bases separating them. Germline V gene sequence: CDR1 SGHNT, CDR2 YYREEE (reference sequence). This CDR3 comprises 14 residues. The CDR3 region has the DNA TGTGCCAGCAGCTTAGAGGGAAGCACCGGGGAGCTGTTTTTT. It translates to CASSLEGSTGELFF. The complete variable domain, with remaining parts taken from reference TRBV5-4 and TRBJ2-2, reads ETGVTQSPTHLIKTRGQQVTLRCSSQSGHNTVSWYQQALGQGPQFIFQYYREEENGRGNFPPRFSGLQFPNYSSELNVNALELDDSALYLCASSLEGSTGELFFGEGSRLTVL.

The rearrangement uses TRBV3-1 (or the pseudogene TRBV3-2) and TRBJ2-2; 11 bases match TRBD1. V was clipped by 1 base and J by 7 bases; unmatched bases: 2. The CDR3 covers 15 residues. Looked up from germline, CDR1 is LGHDT and CDR2 is YNNKEL (reference sequence). The chain's CDR3 is CASSQGTGGFGELFF. The CDR3 DNA reads TGTGCCAGCAGCCAAGGGACAGGGGGCTTCGGGGAGCTGTTTTTT.

This clone has only one observation. The chain joins TRBV5-6 to TRBJ1-1; the D gene is possibly TRBD1 (6 bases). Germline loops: CDR1 SGHDT, CDR2 YYEEEE. Trimming cost V 3 bases and J 1 base, with 10 bases left between them. The CDR3 contains 14 residues. This CDR3 reads CASSYRVKNTEAFF. Written as DNA, the CDR3 is TGTGCCAGCAGCTACAGGGTTAAGAACACTGAAGCTTTCTTT. Full variable domain (remainder filled in from reference TRBV5-6 and TRBJ1-1): DAGVTQSPTHLIKTRGQQVTLRCSPKSGHDTVSWYQQALGQGPQFIFQYYEEEERQRGNFPDRFSGHQFPNYSSELNVNALLLGDSALYLCASSYRVKNTEAFFGQGTRLTVV.

In this sample, this clone turned up once. V is TRBV6-1 and J is TRBJ1-2; D might be TRBD1 (5 bases). V was pared by 0 bases and J by 1 base, with 9 bases between. The CDR3 loop spans 15 amino acids. The germline V gene encodes CDR1 MNHNS and CDR2 SASEGT. CDR3 sequence (DNA): TGTGCCAGCAGTGAAGCGCGGGGGGGTAACTATGGCTACACCTTC. Translation gives CASSEARGGNYGYTF.

The genes are TRBV6-6 and TRBJ2-1; 9 nucleotides line up with TRBD2. Germline values: CDR1 MNHNY, CDR2 SVGAGI (reference sequence). V shed 1 base and J 8 bases; nucleotides not matched to a gene: 6. This CDR3 is built from 15 residues. CDR3 in DNA: TGTGCCAGCAGTTACTGGGCGGGGGGGCTTTATGAGCAGTTCTTC. It specifies CASSYWAGGLYEQFF.

The gene calls are TRBV7-3 and TRBJ1-6, with TRBD1 matching over 10 bases. This CDR3 has 15 residues. CDR1 and CDR2 (germline): SGHTA, FQGTGA. J lost 8 bases, V lost 1 base, and 2 bases had no gene match. CDR3 DNA sequence: TGTGCCAGCAGCTTAAGGGGACAGGGGTATTCACCCCTCCACTTT. This gives the protein CASSLRGQGYSPLHF.

This clone appeared a few times. The chain combines TRBV19 with TRBJ1-5; a possible D gene is TRBD1 (6 bases). The CDR3 covers 15 residues. Deletions cut 5 bases from V and 0 bases from J, with 11 bases between. Germline V gene data show CDR1 as LNHDA and CDR2 as SQIVND (reference sequence). CDR3 in amino acids: CASSGTHYSNQPQHF. The CDR3 DNA reads as TGTGCCAGTAGTGGGACACATTATAGCAATCAGCCCCAGCATTTT.

This sequence joins TRBV19 and TRBJ2-5; 7 nucleotides line up with TRBD1. Germline CDR1 LNHDA, CDR2 SQIVND (reference sequence). The V gene end was trimmed by 6 bases and the J gene end by 1 base; junction bases not matched to a gene: 8. This CDR3 has 15 residues. CDR3 nucleotides: TGTGCCAGTAGGGTGACAGGGACCAGCCAAGAGACCCAGTACTTC. The encoded protein is CASRVTGTSQETQYF.

This chain joins TRBV19 and TRBJ2-1, with 9 nucleotides matching TRBD1. In germline, CDR1 is LNHDA, CDR2 SQIVND (reference sequence). The CDR3 has 15 residues. The ends lost 4 bases at V and 2 bases at J; junction bases unmatched: 3. In nucleotides, the CDR3 is TGTGCCAGTAGTAGGACAGGGGCGACCTACAATGAGCAGTTCTTC. Protein sequence: CASSRTGATYNEQFF.

The chain is built from TRBV7-6 and TRBJ1-3; a possible D gene is TRBD1 (6 bases). Trimming left V 3 bases short and J 4 bases short, with 13 bases between. The germline V gene encodes CDR1 SGHVS and CDR2 FNYEAQ. The CDR3 is 15 residues long. The CDR3 DNA is TGTGCCAGCAGCTTTGGGGACACGGGCGGAAACACCATATATTTT. Translation gives CASSFGDTGGNTIYF.

The rearrangement joins TRBV30 to TRBJ1-2; no clear D gene. Germline loops: CDR1 GTSNPN, CDR2 SVGIG (reference sequence). This CDR3 spans 14 amino acids. The V end lost 0 bases, the J end lost 4 bases, and 12 bases lay between the germline ends. Here the CDR3 reads CAWSVPRRGYGYTF. DNA of the CDR3: TGTGCCTGGAGTGTGCCCCGCCGGGGCTATGGCTACACCTTC. Full variable domain (rest looked up from reference TRBV30 and TRBJ1-2): SQTIHQWPATLVQPVGSPLSLECTVEGTSNPNLYWYRQAAGRGLQLLFYSVGIGQISSEVPQNLSASRPQDRQFILSSKKLLLSDSGFYLCAWSVPRRGYGYTFGSGTRLTVV.

The chain recombines TRBV4-1 with TRBJ1-3; D gene ambiguous. The germline V gene has CDR1 MGHRA and CDR2 YSYEKL. The CDR3 loop spans 16 amino acids. Deletions cut 0 bases from V and 4 bases from J, with 13 bases between. Here the CDR3 DNA reads TGCGCCAGCAGCCAAGAATTATTCAGAGGAGGAAACACCATATATTTT. Its translation is CASSQELFRGGNTIYF.

The chain combines TRBV5-6 with TRBJ1-2, with D perhaps matching TRBD1 (5 bases). The germline V and J ends were trimmed by 2 bases and 6 bases, with 8 bases remaining between them. CDR3 length equals 12 residues. Germline V gene lookup returns CDR1 SGHDT and CDR2 YYEEEE. The CDR3 loop is CASSFGGDGYTF. The CDR3, as DNA: TGTGCCAGCAGCTTCGGGGGGGATGGCTACACCTTC.